Listed here are 8 T cell receptor beta chains from one sample, sequenced in a study of blood T cells in healthy people across ages. A J-beta primer mix and a sample-barcoded 5' primer were used in a second PCR of roughly 7 to 12 cycles. In TCRdb, the 5' RACE reads were re-called with MiXCR into one record per CDR3 protein. Among around 800,000 distinct CDR3 sequences, roughly 24% were seen once, and the ten largest hold about 2.9%. The data were also submitted as part of a second study, on T cells of mothers and their children.

Material for sequencing was blood. The receptors were gathered from a boy aged 5-17 years in good health.

The V gene is TRBV7-9, the J gene TRBJ2-1; D remains ambiguous. The J call is uncertain, as TRBJ2-5 better fits the DNA end. This CDR3 comprises 14 residues. CDR1 is SEHNR and CDR2 is FQNEAQ in the germline V gene (reference sequence). CDR3 sequence (DNA): TGTGCCAGCAGCTTAGAGCAGAAACAAGAGACCCAGTACTTC. Protein sequence: CASSLEQKQETQYF.

This clonotype has a handful of counts. This chain links TRBV25-1 with TRBJ2-3; TRBD2 aligns across 14 bases. Trimming removed 2 bases from V and 14 bases from J; junction bases left unmatched: 6. Germline lookup yields CDR1 MGHDK and CDR2 SYGVNS. The CDR3 consists of 14 residues. CDR3 nucleotides: TGTGCCAGCAGTGAAGGGACTAGCGGGGGCCCTCGGTATTTT. Protein: CASSEGTSGGPRYF.

The chain has TRBV5-1 and TRBJ1-4, with 7 bases lining up with TRBD1. V shed 4 bases, J shed 8 bases, and the junction held 11 bases outside the gene matches. The CDR3 runs to 15 residues. Looked up from germline, CDR1 is SGHRS and CDR2 is YFSETQ. CDR3 coding DNA: TGCGCCAGCAGCCCTGAGGGGACAGAGGAGGAAAAACTGTTTTTT. This codes for CASSPEGTEEEKLFF.

Points on this clonotype: At one boundary the junction diverges from the germline segment, which might be a read error. In DNA, the CDR3 is TGTGCCACTAGCAGACAGGGGTATAATTCACCCCTCCACTTT. Amino acids: CATSRQGYNSPLHF. J is TRBJ1-6 and V is TRBV15; 8 nucleotides match TRBD1. The CDR3 is made up of 14 amino acids. The germline V gene encodes CDR1 LNHNV and CDR2 YYDKDF (reference sequence).

This clonotype was seen just once. This chain joins TRBV9 and TRBJ1-6, with 7 bases aligning to TRBD1. The V and J ends lost 7 bases and 8 bases, in that order; junction bases with no gene match: 0. This CDR3 has 11 residues. Germline lookup yields CDR1 SGDLS and CDR2 YYNGEE. DNA of the CDR3: TGTGCCAGCGGACAGGATTCACCCCTCCACTTT. Amino acids: CASGQDSPLHF.

This clonotype was observed a few times. The J gene is TRBJ1-4, the V gene TRBV15; no reliable D call. Trimming took off 1 base at V and 3 bases at J, with 12 bases between the two ends. Germline V lookup: CDR1 LNHNV, CDR2 YYDKDF (reference sequence). The CDR3 spans 16 residues. CDR3 sequence reads: CATSRAWAGANEKLFF. For the CDR3, the DNA is TGTGCCACCAGCAGAGCATGGGCCGGTGCTAATGAAAAACTGTTTTTT.

The chain couples TRBV7-9 to TRBJ1-2; 7 bases are shared with TRBD1. The CDR3 sequence is 15 residues long. Germline V gene lookup returns CDR1 SEHNR and CDR2 FQNEAQ (reference sequence). V shed 0 bases, J shed 4 bases, and the junction held 5 bases outside the gene matches. CDR3 protein: CASSLARDSSYGYTF. Written as DNA, the CDR3 is TGTGCCAGCAGCTTAGCCCGGGACAGCTCCTATGGCTACACCTTC. Using reference TRBV7-9 and TRBJ1-2 for the parts outside the CDR3, the full variable domain is DTGVSQNPRHKITKRGQNVTFRCDPISEHNRLYWYRQTLGQGPEFLTYFQNEAQLEKSRLLSDRFSAERPKGSFSTLEIQRTEQGDSAMYLCASSLARDSSYGYTFGSGTRLTVV.

The chain employs TRBV19 and TRBJ1-6, with D tentatively TRBD1 (6 bases). Germline values: CDR1 LNHDA, CDR2 SQIVND (reference sequence). With 6 bases removed from V and 16 bases from J, the gap between germline ends came to 19 bases. This CDR3 is 13 amino acids long. This CDR3 reads CASSSRGMGQLHF. The CDR3 DNA reads TGTGCCAGTAGCTCACGAGGCATGGGACAACTCCACTTT.